This entry is about one TCR beta chain. V shed 2 bases and J shed 5 bases, with 6 bases lying between them. Germline CDR1 and CDR2: MNHEY and SMNVEV (reference sequence). The CDR3 loop spans 12 amino acids. The data were taken from a study of blood T cell repertoires in COVID-19. The protocol was immunoSEQ multiplex PCR, while the TCRdb copy is restricted to in-frame clones and leaves out a portion. The data contain about 200,000 clones, 85% of them singletons. Sequenced input: peripheral blood. V usage is TRBV27 and J usage is TRBJ2-5; possibly TRBD1 for D (6 bases). This clonotype was obtained from a man between 60 and 75 years old with COVID-19, enrolled during active disease. Here the CDR3 reads CASSLRGETQYF. CDR3 bases: TGTGCCAGCAGTTTAAGGGGGGAGACCCAGTACTTC.